This T cell receptor (beta chain) derives from a study of blood T cells in healthy people across ages (dated by TCRdb to 2014 to 2015). For context, the study as a whole: In model experiments, roughly one uniquely barcoded TCR beta cDNA molecule per two T cells was captured by template switching. The donors were split into four age groups: young (average about 16 years), middle-aged (about 40), aged (62) and long-lived (more than 80). To avoid experimental bias, donors of different ages were spread randomly across the sequencing lanes. Age-related changes in TCR beta repertoire diversity were measured in the study by deep sequencing normalized with unique cDNA molecular identifiers. Two additional independent replicas of 1 million unique cDNA reads from the same blood draw were analyzed for two donors (one aged 18 to 30 and one aged 80 or older).

The full study reports these points: Since profiling was done on bulk unsorted PBMCs, naive and antigen-experienced compartments could not be conclusively compared. Estimates of total diversity based on one million sequenced T cells were regarded as lower bounds and as underestimates. As age increased, observed TCR beta diversity per million T cells dropped in a roughly linear way, and a significant reduction was already evident by age about 40. The CMV infection status of donors was not known, potentially confounding age-related changes in expanded clonotypes. Compared with the aged group, the long-lived group had more naive CD4+ T cells, fewer expanded clones and increased TCR diversity, a pattern suggesting age selection. There was a strong correlation between observed TCR beta diversity and the percentage of naive T cells measured by flow cytometry.

The library was produced with 5' RACE. Sequenced using an Illumina HiSeq 2500. A second PCR of roughly 7 to 11 cycles was run with a J-beta primer mix and a sample-barcoded 5' primer. A template-switch 5' adaptor carrying 12 random nucleotides introduced a unique molecular identifier onto each TCR beta cDNA molecule. Each sample yielded at least 2.5 million CDR3-containing paired-end reads. All of the RNA was converted into first-strand cDNA using the Mint cDNA synthesis kit, with a TRBC-specific oligonucleotide serving as the primer. After uracil-DNA glycosylase treatment, a first 18-cycle PCR used universal primers M1SS and BC2_uni_R on all cDNA. The study's own analysis went as follows. Each sample was normalized by randomly selecting 1 million high-quality reads, each carrying a distinct molecular identifier. Reads with shared molecular identifiers were discarded instead of being binned into consensus sequences. MiTCR, set to a Q25 quality threshold and the strictest error-elimination algorithm, was used for CDR3 identification, clonotype clustering and error correction. A nonparametric unseen species model with Euler transformation was used to estimate lower-bound total TCR beta diversity. TCRdb redid the processing of the public reads, applying fastp at Q25 and MiXCR, and retained in-frame beta chains. Each record represents a unique CDR3 protein, reported with the most common genes and DNA among its rows. Here the V and J calls rest on TCRdb's processing, not on the authors' analysis. In all, the sample holds 1.5 million to 2 million distinct CDR3 sequences, and 49% of those were seen once. The ten largest clones take up less than 2.5% of the sample.

Donors were about 36 systemically healthy Caucasian individuals from Russia aged roughly 6 to 95 years. Each donor gave about 9.2 milliliters of peripheral blood, drawn into EDTA-treated Vacutainer tubes. Ficoll-Paque density-gradient centrifugation was used to isolate PBMCs, with at least 6.5 million per sample. Total RNA was extracted from PBMCs with Trizol reagent, with at least 5 micrograms obtained per sample. Naive CD45RAhigh/CD27high T cell percentages were measured by flow cytometry on a PBMC aliquot from every donor. The germline V gene (reference sequence) gives CDR1 as LNHNV and CDR2 as YYDKDF. Between the V and J ends, shortened by 3 bases and 0 bases respectively, the junction contains 9 bases. Inclusive of the bounding cysteine and phenylalanine, the CDR3 is 15 residues long. Solely the CDR3 DNA is kept, with 45 bases framed from the first base. This clonotype occurred a few times. This receptor's antigen is unknown. Base quality data are lacking; no much larger clone is found one base away.

Sequencing was carried out using blood. This clonotype was sampled from a middle-aged woman in good health. The rearrangement combines TRBV15 with TRBJ2-1; the D gene is perhaps TRBD1, on 6 matching bases. The CDR3 has the sequence CATSRTGVSYNEQFF. The nucleotide sequence is TGTGCCACCAGCAGGACAGGAGTCTCCTACAATGAGCAGTTCTTC. The full variable domain, with segments outside the CDR3 supplied by the reference TRBV15 and TRBJ2-1 proteins, appears as DAMVIQNPRYQVTQFGKPVTLSCSQTLNHNVMYWYQQKSSQAPKLLFHYYDKDFNNEADTPDNFQSRRPNTSFCFLDIRSPGLGDTAMYLCATSRTGVSYNEQFFGPGTRLTVL.